The 21 T cell receptor beta chains listed next were all sequenced from one sample in a study of CD8+CD57+ T cells in acquired aplastic anemia. For CDR3 and TCR beta VDJ profiling, genomic DNA was the template used. Using its own MiXCR run on the reads, TCRdb lists one record per CDR3 protein. Among roughly 500,000 distinct CDR3 sequences, over 25% were seen once, and the ten largest hold 0.7% to 1%. For sequencing, patients were chosen who had shown expansion of CD8+CD57+ cells by flow cytometry. The sequenced sample was sorted CD4+, CD8+, or CD8+CD57+ T cells (not recorded which) from PBMCs. These receptors originate from a human donor with aplastic anemia.

This chain connects TRBV19 to TRBJ1-1, with TRBD1 as a possible D gene (5 bases). Germline assignment: CDR1 LNHDA and CDR2 SQIVND (reference sequence). The CDR3 runs to 13 residues. V was trimmed by 3 bases and J by 4 bases, leaving 9 bases between them. The CDR3 DNA reads TGTGCCAGTAGTATCGTTCAGGGCACTGAAGCTTTCTTT. Its protein product is CASSIVQGTEAFF.

Comments on this clonotype: A clone one base away is much larger, so this may be a read error. The chain uses TRBV12-3 or TRBV12-4 and TRBJ1-2; D is ambiguous. The CDR3 is 14 amino acids. The CDR3 loop reads CASSRILANYGCTF. CDR3 in DNA: TGTGCCAGCAGCCGCATCCTAGCTAACTATGGCTGCACCTTC.

The V call is TRBV19, the J call TRBJ1-2, with 9 bases that match TRBD1. The V segment lost 6 bases and the J segment 6 bases; nucleotides outside the gene matches: 8. CDR1 LNHDA and CDR2 SQIVND come from the germline V gene (reference sequence). The CDR3 extends over 14 amino acids. The DNA for the CDR3 is TGTGCCAGTAGGGGGACAGGGAGTTTGAATGGCTACACCTTC. Protein sequence: CASRGTGSLNGYTF.

The rearrangement uses TRBV2 and TRBJ2-7; 13 bases are shared with TRBD2. CDR1 and CDR2 (germline): SNHLY, FYNNEI. Trimming took 10 bases from V and 2 from J; bases not matched to a gene: 5. The CDR3 is 14 amino acids. CDR3 coding DNA: TGTGCCATTCAACTAGCGGGAGGGCCCTACGAGCAGTACTTC. This codes for CAIQLAGGPYEQYF.

DNA for the CDR3: TGCAGTGCTAGTCGACTGTACACTGAAGCTTTCTTT. Translation: CSASRLYTEAFF. The J gene is TRBJ1-1, the V gene TRBV20-1; D ambiguous. Germline CDR1 reads DFQATT; CDR2 reads SNEGSKA (reference sequence). Trimming stripped 3 bases from V and 3 bases from J, with 8 bases between. The CDR3 totals 12 residues.

The DNA for the CDR3 is TGCGCCAGCAGCTTGGCCGGGACAGAGAGCTCCTACGAGCAGTACTTC. Translation gives CASSLAGTESSYEQYF. The rearrangement uses TRBV5-1 and TRBJ2-7; TRBD1 agrees at 7 bases. The CDR3 is 16 amino acids. The V gene's germline CDR1 is SGHRS and CDR2 YFSETQ. With 0 bases clipped from V and 0 bases from J, the junction kept 6 bases outside the gene matches.

This sequence joins TRBV24-1 and TRBJ2-1, with 11 bases identical to TRBD2. J gave up 8 bases and V 3 bases, and 8 bases lay outside the gene matches. The germline V gene encodes CDR1 KGHDR and CDR2 SFDVKD. There are 16 residues in the CDR3. CDR3 residues: CATSDRTSGSWDEQFF. CDR3 DNA: TGTGCCACCAGTGATCGAACTAGCGGGAGTTGGGATGAGCAGTTCTTC.

The chain couples TRBV25-1 to TRBJ1-1, with TRBD1 identical over 8 bases. Trimming at V came to 6 bases and at J to 3 bases, leaving 6 bases not matched to a gene. Per germline, CDR1 MGHDK and CDR2 SYGVNS. The CDR3 covers 14 residues. DNA of the CDR3: TGTGCCAGCAGCAGGCAGGGGGCAGACACTGAAGCTTTCTTT. It is translated as CASSRQGADTEAFF.

The chain joins TRBV25-1 to TRBJ1-2, with a tentative D call TRBD1 (5 bases). The CDR3 is 15 residues long. The germline gives CDR1 MGHDK, CDR2 SYGVNS. V was clipped by 5 bases and J by 1 base, with 14 bases between them. In nucleotides, the CDR3 is TGTGCCAGCAGTTTAGGATTTGGGGGTAACTATGGCTACACCTTC. It yields the protein CASSLGFGGNYGYTF.

This chain links TRBV25-1 with TRBJ2-2; D possibly matches TRBD1 or TRBD2 (5 bases each). The V end was cut by 6 bases, the J end by 8 bases, with 28 bases between. The germline gives CDR1 MGHDK, CDR2 SYGVNS. The CDR3 length is 18 residues. CDR3 loop: CASSQTPTKAGSTGELFF. CDR3 coding DNA: TGTGCCAGCAGCCAAACCCCTACTAAGGCAGGGAGCACTGGGGAGCTGTTTTTT.

This chain uses TRBV20-1 with TRBJ1-4; D is undetermined. Per germline, CDR1 DFQATT and CDR2 SNEGSKA (reference sequence). The CDR3 is 13 amino acids. Trimming left V 6 bases short and J 3 bases short, with 11 bases between. Here the CDR3 reads CSAEAASNEKLFF. As DNA, the CDR3 is TGCAGTGCAGAAGCAGCCTCTAATGAAAAACTGTTTTTT.

Many counts were recorded for this clonotype. The CDR3 reads CASQLPGDNQPQHF. The CDR3 bases are TGCGCCAGCCAATTGCCAGGGGACAATCAGCCCCAGCATTTT. The chain combines TRBV10-2 with TRBJ1-5, with D perhaps matching TRBD1 (6 bases). The CDR3 length is 14 residues. V was cut by 8 bases and J by 3 bases, with 14 bases left in between. Looked up from germline, CDR1 is WSHSY and CDR2 is SAAADI.

CDR3 sequence (DNA): TGTGCCAGCAGCGCAGGAATTATAGCGGGAGGGACTACCGGGGAGCTGTTTTTT. As protein: CASSAGIIAGGTTGELFF. The chain couples TRBV25-1 to TRBJ2-2, with TRBD2 matching 11 bases. With 6 bases clipped from V and 5 bases from J, the junction kept 14 bases outside the gene matches. The germline V gene has CDR1 MGHDK and CDR2 SYGVNS. The CDR3 contains 18 residues. The full variable domain, with the rest looked up from reference TRBV25-1 and TRBJ2-2, is EADIYQTPRYLVIGTGKKITLECSQTMGHDKMYWYQQDPGMELHLIHYSYGVNSTEKGDLSSESTVSRIRTEHFPLTLESARPSHTSQYLCASSAGIIAGGTTGELFFGEGSRLTVL.

This clonotype was seen only a few times. This chain connects TRBV7-8 to TRBJ1-2, with D possibly matching TRBD1 (5 bases). Trimming cost V 5 bases and J 4 bases, with 17 bases left between them. CDR3 size: 15 residues. Per germline, CDR1 SGHVS and CDR2 FQNEAQ. CDR3 protein: CASSPLAPGIYGYTF. CDR3 in DNA: TGTGCCAGCAGCCCCTTGGCTCCAGGGATCTATGGCTACACCTTC.

This clonotype occurred many times. The CDR3 nucleotides are TGTGCCAGCAGCTTATCAGGGAGAGAATACGAGCAGTACTTC. Protein product: CASSLSGREYEQYF. The rearrangement uses TRBV7-9 and TRBJ2-7; D possibly uses TRBD1 or TRBD2 (5 bases each). Per the germline V gene, CDR1 is SEHNR and CDR2 is FQNEAQ (reference sequence). The CDR3 sequence is 14 residues long. V was cut by 2 bases and J by 4 bases, with 12 bases left in between. Supplemented by reference TRBV7-9 and TRBJ2-7, the full variable domain reads DTGVSQNPRHKITKRGQNVTFRCDPISEHNRLYWYRQTLGQGPEFLTYFQNEAQLEKSRLLSDRFSAERPKGSFSTLEIQRTEQGDSAMYLCASSLSGREYEQYFGPGTRLTVT.

This clonotype was recorded at least ten times. The V call is TRBV20-1, the J call TRBJ1-5; TRBD1 agrees at 7 bases. V shed 4 bases, J shed 4 bases, and the junction held 7 bases outside the gene matches. CDR3 length equals 14 residues. Per the germline V gene, CDR1 is DFQATT and CDR2 is SNEGSKA (reference sequence). The CDR3 DNA follows: TGCAGTGCTAAGGGACAGTGGGTAAATCAGCCCCAGCATTTT. This encodes CSAKGQWVNQPQHF.

A few counts support this clonotype. The V gene is TRBV25-1, the J gene TRBJ1-5, with D possibly TRBD1 on 5 matching bases. The CDR3 consists of 15 residues. Trimming pared 5 bases from V and 6 bases from J, leaving 17 bases between. Germline V CDR1 and CDR2: MGHDK, SYGVNS. CDR3 residues: CASSWAAGSGQPQHF. The CDR3 DNA sequence: TGTGCCAGCAGTTGGGCAGCAGGGAGCGGTCAGCCCCAGCATTTT.

This clonotype was counted a few times. The chain links TRBV20-1 to TRBJ2-3; 9 bases align to TRBD2. Germline lookup yields CDR1 DFQATT and CDR2 SNEGSKA (reference sequence). This CDR3 spans 16 amino acids. The J segment lost 1 base and the V segment lost 4 bases, leaving 9 bases of the junction unmatched. In DNA, the CDR3 is TGCAGTGCTAACGGAAGGACTAGCGAACGCACAGATACGCAGTATTTT. Translating gives CSANGRTSERTDTQYF.

About this clonotype itself: One end of the junction does not line up with germline, which may come from a read error. The genes are TRBV7-9 and TRBJ2-2; the D is unclear. CDR1 SEHNR and CDR2 FQNEAQ come from the germline V gene (reference sequence). CDR3 size: 12 residues. The chain's CDR3 is CASRLAPGELFF. DNA of the CDR3: TGTGCCAGCAGATTAGCCCCCGGGGAGCTGTTTTTT.

The chain combines TRBV7-9 with TRBJ2-7, with 13 bases lining up with TRBD2. This CDR3 spans 15 amino acids. The V gene end was trimmed by 5 bases and the J gene end by 5 bases; junction bases not matched to a gene: 6. CDR1 is SEHNR and CDR2 is FQNEAQ in the germline V gene (reference sequence). CDR3 DNA: TGTGCCAGCAGCCCAGGACTAGCGGGAGTCAACGAGCAGTACTTC. It is translated as CASSPGLAGVNEQYF.

This clonotype was observed many times. The rearrangement joins TRBV7-9 to TRBJ2-7; 8 nucleotides agree with TRBD1. This CDR3 contains 13 residues. The ends lost 4 bases at V and 11 bases at J; junction bases unmatched: 10. Germline CDR1 is SEHNR and CDR2 is FQNEAQ (reference sequence). The chain's CDR3 is CASSYGQGEGKYF. CDR3 in DNA: TGTGCCAGCAGCTATGGACAGGGTGAGGGGAAGTACTTC.